A selection of T cell receptor beta chains follows, all from one sample in a study of cytomegalovirus exposure and HLA in healthy donors. Profiling relied on immunoSEQ multiplex PCR, and the TCRdb table lists in-frame clones only, not all of them. The sample includes 130,000 to 150,000 clones, 75% to 90% of them seen just once. The sample consisted of PBMCs. These receptors all come from a woman in her 30s in good health and CMV-seronegative. Both conserved end residues are trimmed from each CDR3. The D gene is left open where the match is weak. The listing skips clone size in some rows; elsewhere it reads once, few, many or a size class.

CDR3 protein: ASSLGWEIRLAGGWNEQF
V gene: TRBV5-1
clone size: .
D gene: TRBD2

CDR3 protein: ATSRDRGASGDNEQF
V gene: TRBV15
clone size: .
D gene: TRBD2

CDR3 protein: ASSQASAGVGNTIY
V gene: TRBV4-3
clone size: few
D gene: .

CDR3 protein: AWKGRLSGNTIY
V gene: TRBV30
clone size: .
D gene: .

CDR3 protein: ASNIQGAHGYT
V gene: TRBV28
clone size: .
D gene: TRBD1

CDR3 protein: ASRTLAGGDEQF
V gene: TRBV2
clone size: once
D gene: TRBD2

CDR3 protein: ASSPVAIPYGYT
V gene: TRBV7-2
clone size: .
D gene: .

CDR3 protein: ASSLRLAGGLPDEQY
V gene: TRBV7-3
clone size: .
D gene: TRBD2

CDR3 protein: ASSTLGQVKVAF
V gene: TRBV7-8
clone size: .
D gene: TRBD1

CDR3 protein: ASSPQTGLGNEKLF
V gene: TRBV7-9
clone size: .
D gene: TRBD1

CDR3 protein: ASSPQGGPSYEQY
V gene: TRBV19
clone size: .
D gene: TRBD1

CDR3 protein: ASSGRGGPNSPLH
V gene: TRBV9
clone size: .
D gene: .

CDR3 protein: AARQGANEKLF
V gene: TRBV2
clone size: few
D gene: TRBD1

CDR3 protein: SVGRRAETDEQY
V gene: TRBV29-1
clone size: .
D gene: .

CDR3 protein: AWSRTDSNYGYT
V gene: TRBV30
clone size: .
D gene: .

CDR3 protein: ASSEVYGGGGKNIQY
V gene: TRBV6-1
clone size: few
D gene: .

CDR3 protein: ASSYGGTGANNEQF
V gene: TRBV6-5
clone size: .
D gene: TRBD1

CDR3 protein: ASSEVGGAGNIQY
V gene: TRBV6-1
clone size: .
D gene: .

CDR3 protein: SSSLLGLKTNEKLF
V gene: TRBV7-9
clone size: .
D gene: .

CDR3 protein: AWGNAGVAQETQY
V gene: TRBV30
clone size: .
D gene: .

CDR3 protein: ASSQQGARYGYT
V gene: TRBV6-1
clone size: .
D gene: TRBD1

CDR3 protein: ASSGDRVNTEAF
V gene: TRBV6-6
clone size: few
D gene: TRBD1

CDR3 protein: ASSQDWGVQGGEKLF
V gene: TRBV4-1
clone size: .
D gene: TRBD1

CDR3 protein: ASSAGTSGTYEQY
V gene: TRBV9
clone size: .
D gene: TRBD2

CDR3 protein: ASSIGRGIPQPQH
V gene: TRBV19
clone size: .
D gene: .

CDR3 protein: ASSQASRGQGGYT
V gene: TRBV4-3
clone size: .
D gene: TRBD1

CDR3 protein: ACRTGRFGGELF
V gene: TRBV30
clone size: .
D gene: TRBD1

CDR3 protein: ASSGAGMNTEAF
V gene: TRBV6-1
clone size: few
D gene: .

CDR3 protein: ASSYSSRTEAF
V gene: TRBV6-6
clone size: few
D gene: .